Detailed here is one T cell receptor beta chain. Germline CDR1 is SGHTA and CDR2 is FQGTGA. The V and J ends lost 5 bases and 6 bases, in that order; junction bases with no gene match: 4. The CDR3 has 13 residues. The data were obtained in a study of blood T cell repertoires in COVID-19. Study-wide background: Sources were T cells, B-cell-depleted T cells, or PBMCs; the material itself was cDNA or gDNA.

Assay used: immunoSEQ multiplex PCR; TCRdb lists only in-frame clones, some missing. The sample has some 370,000 clones; approximately 88% are singletons. The receptor was derived from a middle-aged man with acute or convalescent COVID-19. Input material: peripheral blood. The J gene is TRBJ1-5, the V gene TRBV7-3; 7 nucleotides line up with TRBD1. The CDR3 protein is CASSVDRAQPQHF. The CDR3 DNA reads TGTGCCAGCAGCGTAGACAGGGCTCAGCCCCAGCATTTT. The complete variable domain, with remaining parts taken from reference TRBV7-3 and TRBJ1-5, reads GAGVSQTPSNKVTEKGKYVELRCDPISGHTALYWYRQSLGQGPEFLIYFQGTGAADDSGLPNDRFFAVRPEGSVSTLKIQRTERGDSAVYLCASSVDRAQPQHFGDGTRLSIL.